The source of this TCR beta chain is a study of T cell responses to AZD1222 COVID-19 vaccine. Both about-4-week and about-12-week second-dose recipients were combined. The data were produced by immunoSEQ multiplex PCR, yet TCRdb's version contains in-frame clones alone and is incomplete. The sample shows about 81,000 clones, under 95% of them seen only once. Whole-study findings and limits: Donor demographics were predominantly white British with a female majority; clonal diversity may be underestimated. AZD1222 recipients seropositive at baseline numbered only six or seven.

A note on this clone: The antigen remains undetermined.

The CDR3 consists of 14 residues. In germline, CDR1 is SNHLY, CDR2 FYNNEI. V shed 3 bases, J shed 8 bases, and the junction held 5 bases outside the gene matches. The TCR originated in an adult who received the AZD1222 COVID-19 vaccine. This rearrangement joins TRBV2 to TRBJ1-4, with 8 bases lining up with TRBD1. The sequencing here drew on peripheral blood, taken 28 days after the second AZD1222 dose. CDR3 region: CASSDRTGPEKLFF. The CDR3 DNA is TGTGCCAGCAGTGACAGGACAGGGCCCGAAAAACTGTTTTTT.